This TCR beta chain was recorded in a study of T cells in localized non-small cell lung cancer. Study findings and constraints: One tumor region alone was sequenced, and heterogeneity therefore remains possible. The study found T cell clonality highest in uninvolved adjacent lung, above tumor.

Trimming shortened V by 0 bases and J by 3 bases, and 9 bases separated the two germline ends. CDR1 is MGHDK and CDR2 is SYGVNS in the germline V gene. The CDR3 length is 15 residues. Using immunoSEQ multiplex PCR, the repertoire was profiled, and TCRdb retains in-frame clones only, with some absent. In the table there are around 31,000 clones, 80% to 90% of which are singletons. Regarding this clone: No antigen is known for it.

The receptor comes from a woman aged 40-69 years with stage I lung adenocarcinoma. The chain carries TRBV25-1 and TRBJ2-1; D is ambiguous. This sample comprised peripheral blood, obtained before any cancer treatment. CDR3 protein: CASSEYMGVYNEQFF. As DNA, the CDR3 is TGTGCCAGCAGTGAATATATGGGCGTCTACAATGAGCAGTTCTTC.